Listed below are T cell receptor beta chains from one sample, sequenced in a study of vaccination and CD4 T cells after COVID-19. These receptors' antigens are unknown. Via MiXCR, TCRdb re-called the PCR reads, giving one row per CDR3 protein. The repertoire holds around 14,000 distinct CDR3 sequences, roughly 61% seen once, with approximately 13% in the top ten. Material: CD4+ T cells from blood, cultured in vitro. All receptors derive from a human donor who had recovered from COVID-19. Each CDR3 is given with its conserved first and last residue. A D gene is named only where the DNA matches it firmly. Some rows have no size entry. The others give once, few or many, or a class for an expanded clone.

j_call d_call v_call clone_size cdr3_aa cdr3_nt
TRBJ2-7 TRBD2 TRBV20-1 . CSARDLGLAGLVHEQYF TGCAGTGCTAGAGATCTAGGACTAGCGGGATTAGTCCACGAGCAGTACTTC
TRBJ2-3 . TRBV2 once CASTAHLDGDTQYF TGTGCCAGCACCGCCCACCTGGACGGAGATACGCAGTATTTT
TRBJ2-5 . TRBV7-2 few CASSSRRTNQETQYF TGTGCCAGCAGTTCACGACGGACGAACCAAGAGACCCAGTACTTC
TRBJ1-1 . TRBV6-2/TRBV6-3 . CASRGGNTEAFF TGTGCCAGCCGGGGGGGGAACACTGAAGCTTTCTTT
TRBJ1-1 . TRBV19 . CASSTGGRNTEAFF TGTGCCAGTAGTACGGGGGGTCGGAACACTGAAGCTTTCTTT
TRBJ1-2 TRBD1 TRBV5-5 . CASSPPGQATYGYTF TGTGCCAGCAGCCCGCCTGGACAGGCGACCTATGGCTACACCTTC
TRBJ1-1 . TRBV30 . CAWSPGREGTEAFF TGTGCCTGGAGCCCTGGCAGGGAGGGCACTGAAGCTTTCTTT
TRBJ2-1 TRBD1 TRBV7-9 . CASSPKRRTGNEQFF TGTGCCAGCAGCCCAAAGAGGCGGACAGGGAATGAGCAGTTCTTC
TRBJ1-1 . TRBV2 few CASTDSPIEAFF TGTGCCAGCACCGACAGTCCCATTGAAGCTTTCTTT
TRBJ2-7 . TRBV20-1 few CSVGGRDYEQYF TGCAGTGTCGGCGGCAGGGACTACGAGCAGTACTTC
TRBJ1-1 TRBD1 TRBV20-1 . CSARSPDRAEAFF TGCAGTGCTAGATCGCCGGACAGGGCTGAAGCTTTCTTT
TRBJ2-3 . TRBV7-8 . CASSLEPRGTQYF TGTGCCAGCAGCTTAGAACCCCGGGGTACGCAGTATTTT
TRBJ2-7 TRBD1 TRBV2 . CASSEPLQGEEQYF TGTGCCAGCAGTGAGCCACTACAGGGGGAGGAGCAGTACTTC
TRBJ1-2 TRBD1 TRBV19 . CASKVYGTGDFGYTF TGTGCCAGTAAGGTGTATGGGACAGGTGATTTTGGCTACACCTTC
TRBJ1-2 . TRBV6-5 . CASSYFLTGGYTF TGTGCCAGCAGTTACTTCTTGACAGGTGGCTACACCTTC
TRBJ2-5 . TRBV27 once CASSLWGQETQYF TGTGCCAGCAGTTTATGGGGTCAAGAGACCCAGTACTTC
TRBJ1-1 . TRBV7-9 . CASSLGSGAEAFF TGTGCCAGCAGCTTAGGATCGGGGGCTGAAGCTTTCTTT
TRBJ1-5 . TRBV10-2 . CASSDVVAGRGPQHF TGCGCCAGCAGTGATGTAGTCGCGGGCAGGGGGCCCCAGCATTTT
TRBJ2-3 . TRBV28 once CASRRLKGSGVTTDTQYF TGTGCCAGCCGTCGATTAAAAGGGAGTGGGGTTACCACAGATACGCAGTATTTT
TRBJ2-1 . TRBV29-1 few CSVLRITYNEQFF TGCAGCGTCCTTAGGATTACCTACAATGAGCAGTTCTTC
TRBJ2-1 . TRBV11-1 . CASSLVKTSNEQFF TGTGCCAGCAGCTTAGTAAAGACGAGCAATGAGCAGTTCTTC
TRBJ2-3 . TRBV6-1 . CASSQTQLADTQYF TGTGCCAGCAGTCAAACCCAACTAGCAGATACGCAGTATTTT
TRBJ2-7 . TRBV6-5 . CASSYSWGQRDEQYF TGTGCCAGCAGTTACTCGTGGGGACAACGGGACGAGCAGTACTTC
TRBJ2-1 TRBD2 TRBV4-1 . CASSQDRAGGPDEQFF TGCGCCAGCAGCCAAGATCGCGCGGGAGGGCCCGATGAGCAGTTCTTC
TRBJ1-1 . TRBV5-4 . CALSAYTLNTEAFF TGTGCACTCTCTGCGTACACGCTGAACACTGAAGCTTTCTTT
TRBJ2-7 . TRBV5-4 . CASSFFGEQYF TGTGCCAGCAGCTTCTTTGGCGAGCAGTACTTC
TRBJ1-2 TRBD1 TRBV19 . CASSSDRGDGYTF TGTGCCAGTAGTTCAGACAGGGGAGATGGCTACACCTTC
TRBJ1-2 TRBD1 TRBV7-8 few CASSTRTGGGGYTF TGTGCCAGCAGCACGAGGACAGGGGGAGGTGGCTACACCTTC
TRBJ2-7 . TRBV5-1 . CASSLPGDYEQYF TGCGCCAGCAGCTTGCCAGGGGACTACGAGCAGTACTTC
TRBJ2-3 TRBD1 TRBV7-9 . CASSTGTGSTDTQYF TGTGCCAGCAGCACCGGGACAGGGTCGACAGATACGCAGTATTTT
TRBJ2-4 TRBD2 TRBV20-1 few CSARRLARTPTIAKNIQYF TGCAGTGCTAGAAGACTAGCCCGGACCCCCACGATAGCCAAAAACATTCAGTACTTC
TRBJ1-1 . TRBV5-1 . CASSLVMANTEAFF TGCGCCAGCAGCTTGGTAATGGCGAACACTGAAGCTTTCTTT
TRBJ2-2 . TRBV7-8 once CASSLASEGTGELFF TGTGCCAGCAGCTTAGCAAGCGAGGGCACCGGGGAGCTGTTTTTT
TRBJ2-1 . TRBV11-3 . CASSLGVTENEQFF TGTGCCAGCAGCTTAGGAGTGACGGAGAATGAGCAGTTCTTC
TRBJ1-6 . TRBV5-5 . CASSLLPGLNYNSPLHF TGTGCCAGCAGCTTGCTACCCGGACTCAACTATAATTCACCCCTCCACTTT
TRBJ2-5 . TRBV21-1 . CASPEGGRRETQYF TGTGCCAGCCCGGAGGGGGGTCGTAGAGAGACCCAGTACTTC
TRBJ2-3 . TRBV20-1 . CSVQTPGRGSDTQYF TGCAGTGTTCAAACCCCGGGTAGGGGATCAGATACGCAGTATTTT
TRBJ2-2 . TRBV9 . CASSVGPAHTGELFF TGTGCCAGCAGCGTAGGCCCGGCCCACACCGGGGAGCTGTTTTTT
TRBJ2-1 . TRBV24-1 few CATSDFGNEQFF TGTGCCACCAGTGATTTCGGCAATGAGCAGTTCTTC
TRBJ2-3 TRBD1 TRBV6-1 . CASSGQGVTVDTQYF TGTGCCAGCAGTGGACAGGGGGTGACTGTGGATACGCAGTATTTT
TRBJ2-1 TRBD2 TRBV6-1 . CASKKTGTSGYNEQFF TGTGCCAGCAAGAAGACCGGGACTAGCGGATACAATGAGCAGTTCTTC
TRBJ1-1 . TRBV6-2/TRBV6-3 . CASSLQAILDTEAFF TGTGCCAGCAGTCTGCAGGCCATTTTAGACACTGAAGCTTTCTTT
TRBJ1-4 . TRBV28 . CASSQTPNEKLFF TGTGCCAGCAGTCAGACGCCTAATGAAAAACTGTTTTTT
TRBJ2-3 . TRBV5-6 . CASSSGFISTDTQYF TGTGCCAGCAGCTCGGGATTCATTTCCACAGATACGCAGTATTTT
TRBJ2-1 . TRBV7-3 few CASSLSHSSNSYNEQFF TGTGCCAGCAGCTTATCCCACTCATCAAACTCCTACAATGAGCAGTTCTTC
TRBJ1-3 . TRBV2 . CASSAPGTAGNTIYF TGTGCCAGCAGTGCTCCCGGGACTGCAGGAAACACCATATATTTT
TRBJ2-1 . TRBV29-1 . CSVDRTNTNNEQFF TGCAGCGTTGATAGGACTAATACAAACAATGAGCAGTTCTTC
TRBJ2-1 . TRBV20-1 . CSARGTGYNEQFF TGCAGTGCTAGAGGGACGGGCTACAATGAGCAGTTCTTC
TRBJ1-5 . TRBV7-2 . CASSPIRNQPQHF TGTGCCAGCAGCCCTATTCGCAATCAGCCCCAGCATTTT
TRBJ2-1 TRBD1 TRBV7-8 . CASSLFGTGVNEQFF TGTGCCAGCAGCTTATTCGGGACAGGGGTTAATGAGCAGTTCTTC
TRBJ2-3 . TRBV20-1 few CSARSLTDTQYF TGCAGTGCTAGATCCCTAACAGATACGCAGTATTTT
TRBJ2-3 TRBD2 TRBV10-3 . CAISESGTSGSDTQYF TGTGCCATCAGTGAGTCCGGGACTAGCGGCTCAGATACGCAGTATTTT
TRBJ1-5 . TRBV4-1 . CASSQDVQGLYSRNQPQHF TGCGCCAGCAGCCAAGACGTACAGGGTCTCTATTCCCGCAATCAGCCCCAGCATTTT
TRBJ2-1 TRBD2 TRBV20-1 . CSASKGTSGPRFF TGCAGTGCTAGTAAGGGGACTAGCGGGCCCCGGTTCTTC